This is a list of T cell receptor beta chains from one sample in a study of blood T cells in healthy people across ages. TCRdb fed the 5' RACE reads into MiXCR, producing one record per CDR3 protein. There are more than 650,000 distinct CDR3 sequences in the sample; about 20% occur only once, and around 21% lies in the top ten. Sequenced input: blood. The source of these receptors is a man between 65 and 85 years old in good health. Each CDR3 is given without its conserved first and last residue. Fields, in order: D gene, J gene, V gene, CDR3 protein. The D gene is left open where the match is weak.

d_call: TRBD2; j_call: TRBJ2-3; v_call: TRBV7-2; cdr3_aa: ASSLRLAGVGTDTQY
d_call: TRBD2; j_call: TRBJ2-3; v_call: TRBV24-1; cdr3_aa: ATSEPRRGATDTQY
d_call: -; j_call: TRBJ2-1; v_call: TRBV6-5; cdr3_aa: ASSLGNRVPYNEQF
d_call: TRBD1; j_call: TRBJ1-3; v_call: TRBV20-1; cdr3_aa: SAGTMGQGGNTIY
d_call: TRBD2; j_call: TRBJ2-1; v_call: TRBV6-1; cdr3_aa: ASSEAHAASGVNEQF
d_call: -; j_call: TRBJ2-4; v_call: TRBV29-1; cdr3_aa: SVKGELAKNIQY
d_call: -; j_call: TRBJ1-6; v_call: TRBV6-6; cdr3_aa: ASSYLGGTYNSPLH
d_call: TRBD2; j_call: -; v_call: TRBV14; cdr3_aa: ASSPTSGGPGNEQF
d_call: -; j_call: TRBJ2-3; v_call: TRBV7-3; cdr3_aa: ASSMGREDTQY
d_call: TRBD2; j_call: TRBJ2-3; v_call: TRBV9; cdr3_aa: ASSVTSVDTQY
d_call: -; j_call: TRBJ2-1; v_call: TRBV6-6; cdr3_aa: ASSYLAPEYNEQF
d_call: -; j_call: TRBJ2-5; v_call: TRBV18; cdr3_aa: ASSPGAGKTQY
d_call: -; j_call: TRBJ1-1; v_call: TRBV4-1; cdr3_aa: ASSQEVSREGTEAF
d_call: -; j_call: TRBJ2-2; v_call: TRBV6-2/TRBV6-3; cdr3_aa: ASLRPGGRGTGELF
d_call: -; j_call: TRBJ2-1; v_call: TRBV9; cdr3_aa: ASGGQGNEQF
d_call: TRBD1; j_call: TRBJ1-5; v_call: TRBV12-3/TRBV12-4; cdr3_aa: ASRTGTGANQPQH
d_call: -; j_call: TRBJ1-6; v_call: TRBV10-3; cdr3_aa: AISEGTAHNSPLH